These 20 T cell receptor beta chains share one sample of origin, sequenced in a study of cytomegalovirus exposure and HLA in healthy donors. Primers for the PCR totalled 60 Vbeta and 13 Jbeta. The repertoire was sequenced with immunoSEQ multiplex PCR; TCRdb's copy has only in-frame clones and lacks some. The repertoire holds over 130,000 clones, with more than 65% as singletons. The specimen was PBMCs. These receptor sequences come from a man aged 50 to 59 in good health and CMV-seropositive.

The chain employs TRBV15 and TRBJ2-1, with D maybe TRBD2 (5 bases). CDR3 length: 16 residues. V shed 6 bases and J shed 9 bases, with 24 bases lying between them. The germline V gene has CDR1 LNHNV and CDR2 YYDKDF (reference sequence). The CDR3 DNA sequence: TGTGCCACCAGTAGGATAAGAAGGGAATCCCGGGGTGAGCAGTTCTTC. Amino acid sequence: CATSRIRRESRGEQFF.

This chain links TRBV28 with TRBJ2-7, with 9 positions matching TRBD2. Germline V CDR1 and CDR2: MDHEN, SYDVKM. J lost 2 bases, V lost 6 bases, and 11 bases had no gene match. The CDR3 consists of 16 residues. The CDR3 DNA reads TGTGCCAGCAGGGCCCCTGGGCTAGCGGGAACCTACGAGCAGTACTTC. The encoded protein is CASRAPGLAGTYEQYF.

The chain is built from TRBV27 and TRBJ1-5, with 7 bases that match TRBD1. The junction had 7 bases not matched to a gene; V was cut back by 5 bases and J by 0 bases. This CDR3 is built from 16 residues. The germline CDR1 and CDR2 sequences are MNHEY and SMNVEV (reference sequence). The chain's CDR3 is CASSTGTAYSNQPQHF. CDR3 bases: TGTGCCAGCAGTACCGGGACAGCCTATAGCAATCAGCCCCAGCATTTT.

The rearrangement joins TRBV11-2 to TRBJ2-1, with TRBD2 as a possible D gene (6 bases). The CDR3 is 14 residues long. Germline CDR1 reads SGHAT; CDR2 reads FQNNGV. V lost 4 bases and J lost 3, with 10 bases in between. The CDR3 nucleotides read TGTGCCAGCAGCTCTCTAGCGAGCTACAATGAGCAGTTCTTC. This translates into CASSSLASYNEQFF.

V and J are TRBV6-6 and TRBJ2-3; a weak D match, TRBD2 (7 bases). Germline CDR1 reads MNHNY; CDR2 reads SVGAGI (reference sequence). The CDR3 sequence is 14 residues long. Trimming removed 2 bases from V and 6 bases from J, with 12 bases in between. CDR3 coding DNA: TGTGCCAGCAGTTACCCGCCGGGGGGCGATACGCAGTATTTT. Translated, it gives CASSYPPGGDTQYF.

This clone was picked up a small number of times. The chain links TRBV7-9 to TRBJ2-1; TRBD2 might be the D (6 bases). V was shortened by 8 bases and J by 0 bases, with 17 bases between the two germline ends. Germline lookup yields CDR1 SEHNR and CDR2 FQNEAQ (reference sequence). The CDR3 covers 16 residues. This CDR3 is CASRAGRMSSYNEQFF. CDR3 sequence (DNA): TGTGCCAGCCGGGCGGGGCGCATGAGCTCCTACAATGAGCAGTTCTTC.

The rearrangement links TRBV10-3 to TRBJ1-3; weak D call: TRBD1 (5 bases). This CDR3 comprises 16 residues. Trimming stripped 3 bases from V and 0 bases from J, with 12 bases between. CDR1 and CDR2 from the germline V gene are ENHRY and SYGVKD. The CDR3 region has the DNA TGTGCCATCAGTGATAGGAACAGGAACTCTGGAAACACCATATATTTT. Amino acids: CAISDRNRNSGNTIYF.

This clone was counted a few times. V gene TRBV15 combines with J gene TRBJ2-2, with D possibly TRBD1 on 5 matching bases. This CDR3 spans 16 amino acids. Germline V gives CDR1 LNHNV, CDR2 YYDKDF (reference sequence). The ends were cut back, 4 bases at V and 2 bases at J, with 14 bases in the middle. The CDR3 is CATSKILTDNTGELFF. In nucleotides, the CDR3 is TGTGCCACCAGCAAAATTCTGACAGACAACACCGGGGAGCTGTTTTTT.

CDR3 protein: CASSPGTANEKLFF. The DNA of the CDR3 is TGTGCCAGCTCACCCGGGACAGCTAATGAAAAACTGTTTTTT. The chain carries TRBV18 and TRBJ1-4; 7 nucleotides match TRBD1. The J segment lost 3 bases and the V segment lost 3 bases, leaving 1 base of the junction unmatched. The CDR3 contains 14 residues. Germline V gene sequence: CDR1 KGHSH, CDR2 LQKENI. The whole variable domain, remainder taken from reference TRBV18 and TRBJ1-4, is NAGVMQNPRHLVRRRGQEARLRCSPMKGHSHVYWYRQLPEEGLKFMVYLQKENIIDESGMPKERFSAEFPKEGPSILRIQQVVRGDSAAYFCASSPGTANEKLFFGSGTQLSVL.

The chain links TRBV28 to TRBJ1-6, with 8 nucleotides matching TRBD1. The CDR3 is made up of 16 amino acids. CDR1 is MDHEN, CDR2 SYDVKM, per germline. V dropped 2 bases and J dropped 7; count of bases not matched to a gene: 7. CDR3 coding DNA: TGTGCCAGCAGTTTAGCCGGACAGGGTAGAAATTCACCCCTCCACTTT. Protein sequence: CASSLAGQGRNSPLHF.

This clone was seen more than once but under ten times. The rearrangement uses TRBV11-1 and TRBJ1-5, with D possibly being TRBD1 (6 bases). CDR1 SGHAT and CDR2 FQDESV come from the germline V gene (reference sequence). With 5 bases removed from V and 6 bases from J, the gap between germline ends came to 11 bases. The CDR3 is 13 amino acids. DNA of the CDR3: TGTGCCAGCAGCAGGGCACAGGGTCAGCCCCAGCATTTT. Amino acid sequence: CASSRAQGQPQHF.

This sequence joins TRBV7-9 and TRBJ1-2, with TRBD1 identical over 7 bases. V lost 8 bases, J lost 7 bases, and 7 bases stayed unmatched. Germline assignment: CDR1 SEHNR and CDR2 FQNEAQ (reference sequence). The CDR3 extends over 12 amino acids. CDR3 nucleotides: TGTGCCAGCGGTCACAGGGGTCGTGGCTACACCTTC. This encodes CASGHRGRGYTF.

The gene calls are TRBV5-1 and TRBJ2-7; D is uncertain. The CDR3 totals 17 residues. V lost 3 bases and J lost 0, with 19 bases in between. Germline CDR1 is SGHRS and CDR2 is YFSETQ. The CDR3 loop is CASSSVLGAELSYEQYF. The CDR3 DNA reads TGCGCCAGCAGCTCTGTCTTGGGTGCGGAACTCTCCTACGAGCAGTACTTC. Together with reference TRBV5-1 and TRBJ2-7, the CDR3 gives the full variable domain: KAGVTQTPRYLIKTRGQQVTLSCSPISGHRSVSWYQQTPGQGLQFLFEYFSETQRNKGNFPGRFSGRQFSNSRSEMNVSTLELGDSALYLCASSSVLGAELSYEQYFGPGTRLTVT.

This chain links TRBV10-1 with TRBJ1-2, with no clear D. The CDR3 length is 13 residues. The V end was cut by 2 bases, the J end by 3 bases, with 7 bases between. Germline loops: CDR1 WNHNN, CDR2 SYGVQD (reference sequence). CDR3 in DNA: TGCGCCAGCAGTGAGATGGCGGACTATGGCTACACCTTC. It is translated as CASSEMADYGYTF.

DNA for the CDR3: TGTGCCAGCAGCCAAGGACAGGGGACAGGCCACGAGCAGTACTTC. Translating it yields CASSQGQGTGHEQYF. V usage is TRBV4-2 and J usage is TRBJ2-7; TRBD1 agrees at 8 bases. The CDR3 length is 15 residues. The germline gives CDR1 LGHNA, CDR2 YNFKEQ. V shed 1 base, J shed 5 bases, and the junction held 7 bases outside the gene matches.

The chain couples TRBV20-1 to TRBJ2-3; D is unclear. Trimming took off 6 bases at V and 2 bases at J, with 6 bases between the two ends. Germline V gives CDR1 DFQATT, CDR2 SNEGSKA (reference sequence). This CDR3 has 11 amino acids. The CDR3 is CSAVYTDTQYF. In nucleotides, the CDR3 is TGCAGTGCCGTGTACACAGATACGCAGTATTTT.

The chain joins TRBV5-8 to TRBJ1-6; 7 positions agree with TRBD1. The CDR3 is made up of 14 amino acids. Unmatched junction bases numbered 2, after V lost 4 bases and J lost 4 bases. Germline CDR1 SGHTS, CDR2 YDEGEE. For the CDR3, the DNA is TGTGCCAGCAGCCCGGGACAGTATAATTCACCCCTCCACTTT. Amino acids: CASSPGQYNSPLHF.

The chain combines TRBV19 with TRBJ1-1, with TRBD1 matching 8 bases. Germline assignment: CDR1 LNHDA and CDR2 SQIVND (reference sequence). V lost 7 bases, J lost 1 base, and 14 bases stayed unmatched. The CDR3 contains 17 residues. The CDR3 sequence: CASTRTAGGAGNTEAFF. The CDR3, as DNA: TGTGCCAGTACGAGAACGGCAGGGGGCGCGGGGAACACTGAAGCTTTCTTT.

V and J are TRBV6-1 and TRBJ2-3; 13 bases map to TRBD2. The trim removed 4 bases at V and 5 bases at J, leaving 3 bases unmatched. The CDR3 contains 15 residues. Germline V gene data show CDR1 as MNHNS and CDR2 as SASEGT. The CDR3 nucleotides are TGTGCCAGCAGTGGGACTAGCGGGAGTAGAGATACGCAGTATTTT. Translating gives CASSGTSGSRDTQYF.

The chain is built from TRBV7-8 and TRBJ2-7; a possible D gene is TRBD2 (6 bases). V shed 5 bases and J shed 3 bases, with 20 bases lying between them. There are 16 residues in the CDR3. The germline CDR1 and CDR2 sequences are SGHVS and FQNEAQ. The DNA for the CDR3 is TGTGCCAGCAGCCGGGGGTATATAGCGGCCGACTACGAGCAGTACTTC. Its translation is CASSRGYIAADYEQYF.